These 32 T cell receptor beta chains originate from one sample sequenced in a study of blood T cell repertoires in COVID-19. TCRdb's table, derived via immunoSEQ multiplex PCR, lists solely in-frame clones and lacks some. The sample consists of some 460,000 clones, more than 85% of them appearing once. The sequencing input was peripheral blood. The source is a woman aged 25 to 39 with acute or convalescent COVID-19.

CDR3 in DNA: TGTGCCACCAGTGACCCGGGACACCGCACAGATACGCAGTATTTT. It translates to CATSDPGHRTDTQYF. The chain joins TRBV24-1 to TRBJ2-3; a possible D gene is TRBD1 (6 bases). Trimming took 4 bases from V and 1 from J, leaving 11 bases between them. The CDR3 totals 15 residues. CDR1 KGHDR and CDR2 SFDVKD come from the germline V gene.

CDR3 in DNA: TGTGCCAGCACGGCGGTGGCGAACACCGGGGAGCTGTTTTTT. The encoded protein is CASTAVANTGELFF. V usage is TRBV2 and J usage is TRBJ2-2; D is undetermined. CDR3 length: 14 amino acids. Trimming took 7 bases from V and 0 from J, leaving 9 bases between them. The germline CDR1 and CDR2 sequences are SNHLY and FYNNEI.

The chain combines TRBV3-1 (or the pseudogene TRBV3-2) with TRBJ2-7, with D hard to call. Germline loops: CDR1 LGHDT, CDR2 YNNKEL (reference sequence). This CDR3 region has 12 residues. The V end lost 0 bases, the J end lost 5 bases, and 5 bases lay between the germline ends. The CDR3 coding sequence is TGTGCCAGCAGCCAAGAACAAAACGAGCAGTACTTC. Translation: CASSQEQNEQYF.

The rearrangement links TRBV10-3 to TRBJ2-7; 9 bases match TRBD1. This CDR3 has 15 residues. The trim removed 4 bases at V and 2 bases at J, leaving 6 bases unmatched. Germline CDR1 is ENHRY and CDR2 is SYGVKD. In DNA, the CDR3 is TGTGCCATCAGTGTTTCGGGACAGGGCACCTACGAGCAGTACTTC. This encodes CAISVSGQGTYEQYF.

This clone has only one observation. The V gene is TRBV7-2, the J gene TRBJ2-2; tentatively, D is TRBD2 (6 bases). Trimming shortened V by 6 bases and J by 6 bases, and 14 bases separated the two germline ends. There are 14 residues in the CDR3. CDR1 is SGHTA and CDR2 is FQGNSA in the germline V gene. CDR3 nucleotide sequence: TGTGCCAGCAGTCGACTAGTGGGGGCCGGGGAGCTGTTTTTT. Encoded protein: CASSRLVGAGELFF. Together with reference TRBV7-2 and TRBJ2-2, the CDR3 gives the full variable domain: GAGVSQSPSNKVTEKGKDVELRCDPISGHTALYWYRQSLGQGLEFLIYFQGNSAPDKSGLPSDRFSAERTGGSVSTLTIQRTQQEDSAVYLCASSRLVGAGELFFGEGSRLTVL.

The chain combines TRBV28 with TRBJ1-2, with D unresolved. Trimming left V 2 bases short and J 8 bases short, with 6 bases between. The CDR3 has 11 residues. The germline V gene has CDR1 MDHEN and CDR2 SYDVKM. The CDR3 DNA sequence: TGTGCCAGCAGTTTAAATGAGGGCTACACCTTC. This sequence encodes CASSLNEGYTF.

This chain connects TRBV18 to TRBJ1-1, with 9 bases lining up with TRBD1. Germline V CDR1 and CDR2: KGHSH, LQKENI. The CDR3 totals 15 residues. V shed 4 bases, J shed 6 bases, and the junction held 9 bases outside the gene matches. The CDR3 protein is CASSLTGTGRAEAFF. CDR3 DNA: TGTGCCAGCTCACTTACCGGGACAGGGAGGGCTGAAGCTTTCTTT.

CDR3 sequence: CASSLVLDATQYF. The CDR3 nucleotides are TGTGCCAGCAGCTTAGTCCTAGATGCTACGCAGTATTTT. The rearrangement links TRBV7-9 to TRBJ2-3; no clear D. The V gene's germline CDR1 is SEHNR and CDR2 FQNEAQ (reference sequence). V lost 1 base, J lost 8 bases, and 10 bases lay in between. CDR3 size: 13 residues. Looking up the rest from reference TRBV7-9 and TRBJ2-3 gives the full variable domain: DTGVSQNPRHKITKRGQNVTFRCDPISEHNRLYWYRQTLGQGPEFLTYFQNEAQLEKSRLLSDRFSAERPKGSFSTLEIQRTEQGDSAMYLCASSLVLDATQYFGPGTRLTVL.

The rearrangement uses TRBV5-5 and TRBJ2-5, with 8 bases identical to TRBD2. This CDR3 is built from 15 residues. Looked up from germline, CDR1 is SGHKS and CDR2 is YYEKEE (reference sequence). V gave up 1 base and J gave up 5 bases; unmatched junction bases: 7. CDR3 DNA sequence: TGTGCCAGCAGCTTGAGTGGGACTAGGGGCGAGACCCAGTACTTC. Amino acid sequence: CASSLSGTRGETQYF.

CDR3 protein: CASSSSDRGNYEQYF. In DNA form, the CDR3 reads TGTGCCAGCAGTTCCTCCGACAGGGGAAACTACGAGCAGTACTTC. The rearrangement joins TRBV6-5 to TRBJ2-7; 8 bases agree with TRBD1. The CDR3 length is 15 residues. Germline CDR1 is MNHEY and CDR2 is SVGAGI. J was trimmed by 3 bases and V by 4 bases; bases with no gene match: 8.

This chain uses TRBV5-4 with TRBJ1-2, with 8 positions matching TRBD1. This CDR3 contains 13 residues. V lost 8 bases to trimming and J lost 1 base; unmatched junction nucleotides: 4. Germline V gives CDR1 SGHNT, CDR2 YYREEE (reference sequence). In DNA form, the CDR3 reads TGTGCCAGTCGGACAGGGAATAACTATGGCTACACCTTC. Its protein product is CASRTGNNYGYTF.

With respect to this clone: The junction does not match germline at one end; this may be a read error. This sequence joins TRBV5-5 and TRBJ2-7; TRBD1 matches 10 bases. The CDR3 is 8 residues long. CDR1 is SGHKS, CDR2 YYEKEE, per germline (reference sequence). CDR3 loop: CASRDRGF. The CDR3 coding sequence is TGTGCCAGCAGGGACAGGGGGTTC.

The chain couples TRBV4-1 to TRBJ2-5; D remains ambiguous. Germline CDR1 reads MGHRA; CDR2 reads YSYEKL. This CDR3 has 13 residues. Between the trimmed V and J ends, which lost 6 bases and 5 bases, there was a span of 13 bases. The CDR3 DNA reads as TGCGCCAGCAGTCCTAGGTTGCTGGAGACCCAGTACTTC. This gives the protein CASSPRLLETQYF.

This rearrangement joins TRBV2 to TRBJ2-7; the D is unclear. This CDR3 has 12 amino acids. V was pared by 8 bases and J by 2 bases, with 10 bases between. Germline CDR1 SNHLY, CDR2 FYNNEI. The CDR3 loop reads CASSVVAYEQYF. The CDR3 DNA sequence: TGTGCCAGCTCTGTCGTAGCCTACGAGCAGTACTTC.

This chain uses TRBV2 with TRBJ2-2, with D possibly matching TRBD1 (6 bases). Per the germline V gene, CDR1 is SNHLY and CDR2 is FYNNEI. V was trimmed by 2 bases and J by 8 bases, leaving 12 bases between them. The CDR3 sequence is 14 residues long. This CDR3 reads CASSETRGPGELFF. The DNA of the CDR3 is TGTGCCAGCAGTGAAACCAGGGGCCCTGGGGAGCTGTTTTTT.

V usage is TRBV18 and J usage is TRBJ1-4; no firm D call. The CDR3 spans 15 residues. The germline CDR1 and CDR2 sequences are KGHSH and LQKENI. Trimming took 6 bases from V and 0 from J, leaving 11 bases between them. CDR3 nucleotides: TGTGCCAGCTCGTTAACGGGTGCAACTAATGAAAAACTGTTTTTT. It is translated as CASSLTGATNEKLFF.

The chain joins TRBV10-1 to TRBJ2-1; D gene uncertain. The CDR3 totals 16 residues. V was cut by 0 bases and J by 3 bases, with 12 bases left in between. The germline gives CDR1 WNHNN, CDR2 SYGVQD (reference sequence). The CDR3 reads CASSESIGDLYNEQFF. In DNA form, the CDR3 reads TGCGCCAGCAGTGAGTCGATAGGAGACCTCTACAATGAGCAGTTCTTC.

The CDR3 sequence is CASSSRDTQETQYF. The DNA for the CDR3 is TGCGCCAGCAGCTCCCGGGACACCCAAGAGACCCAGTACTTC. The V call is TRBV5-1, the J call TRBJ2-5; D possibly corresponds to TRBD1 (6 bases). Germline values: CDR1 SGHRS, CDR2 YFSETQ. V lost 3 bases to trimming and J lost 1 base, with 10 bases between them. The CDR3 covers 14 residues.

V gene TRBV4-2 combines with J gene TRBJ1-2, with D possibly being TRBD1 (5 bases). V gave up 4 bases and J gave up 3 bases, with 12 bases separating them. This CDR3 is built from 14 residues. Germline V gives CDR1 LGHNA, CDR2 YNFKEQ. CDR3 sequence reads: CASSPPRGDYGYTF. The CDR3 region has the DNA TGTGCCAGCAGCCCCCCTAGGGGCGACTATGGCTACACCTTC.

This chain links TRBV30 with TRBJ2-1; 8 bases match TRBD2. The V gene end was trimmed by 2 bases and the J gene end by 2 bases; junction bases not matched to a gene: 5. The germline CDR1 and CDR2 sequences are GTSNPN and SVGIG (reference sequence). This CDR3 region has 15 residues. CDR3 residues: CAWSSLAGPYNEQFF. The CDR3 DNA sequence: TGTGCCTGGAGTTCGCTAGCGGGTCCCTACAATGAGCAGTTCTTC. Combining the CDR3 with reference TRBV30 and TRBJ2-1 gives the whole variable domain SQTIHQWPATLVQPVGSPLSLECTVEGTSNPNLYWYRQAAGRGLQLLFYSVGIGQISSEVPQNLSASRPQDRQFILSSKKLLLSDSGFYLCAWSSLAGPYNEQFFGPGTRLTVL.

This clone has a single count. V and J are TRBV5-5 and TRBJ1-5, with a weak D call TRBD1 (6 bases). This CDR3 has 15 amino acids. V shed 0 bases and J shed 2 bases, with 9 bases lying between them. Germline CDR1 is SGHKS and CDR2 is YYEKEE (reference sequence). In DNA, the CDR3 is TGTGCCAGCAGCTTGGTTGCAGGGGGCAATCAGCCCCAGCATTTT. It encodes CASSLVAGGNQPQHF.

The chain links TRBV7-9 to TRBJ1-4, with D possibly TRBD1 on 6 matching bases. The CDR3 sequence is 16 residues long. The germline CDR1 and CDR2 sequences are SEHNR and FQNEAQ (reference sequence). V was pared by 5 bases and J by 7 bases, with 20 bases between. The CDR3 is CASSLSLGGSGEKLFF. CDR3 bases: TGTGCCAGCAGCCTTAGTCTTGGGGGCTCAGGTGAAAAACTGTTTTTT.

The V and J genes are TRBV20-1 and TRBJ2-4; 8 nucleotides align to TRBD2. After removal of 3 bases from V and 1 base from J, the junction contained 5 bases not matched to a gene. In germline, CDR1 is DFQATT, CDR2 SNEGSKA (reference sequence). The length of the CDR3 is 15 residues. CDR3 bases: TGCAGTGCTAGTTTGCCTAGCGGGGCCAAAAACATTCAGTACTTC. Translating it yields CSASLPSGAKNIQYF.

In the case of this clone: The same CDR3 is also encoded by other DNA sequences in this sample. J is TRBJ1-2 and V is TRBV28; perhaps TRBD1 as D (6 bases). Germline loops: CDR1 MDHEN, CDR2 SYDVKM. There are 13 residues in the CDR3. The V and J ends lost 3 bases and 5 bases respectively, with 10 bases between them. The CDR3 spells CASSLPGAYGYTF. In DNA form, the CDR3 reads TGTGCCAGCAGTTTGCCAGGGGCATATGGCTACACCTTC.

This clone turned up a few times. The gene calls are TRBV11-2 and TRBJ2-3, with 10 bases lining up with TRBD2. The CDR3 loop spans 18 amino acids. V gave up 2 bases and J gave up 0 bases; unmatched junction bases: 8. The V gene's germline CDR1 is SGHAT and CDR2 FQNNGV. The CDR3, as DNA: TGTGCCAGCAGCTTAAGGAGCGGGGGGGTAACTAGCACAGATACGCAGTATTTT. Amino acid sequence: CASSLRSGGVTSTDTQYF.

This clone was seen a single time. This specimen includes other DNA sequences encoding the same CDR3. The chain carries TRBV2 and TRBJ2-7; 8 bases line up with TRBD1. The V and J ends lost 9 bases and 1 base, in that order; junction bases with no gene match: 5. Germline V gene lookup returns CDR1 SNHLY and CDR2 FYNNEI. There are 13 residues in the CDR3. Here the CDR3 reads CASRDRGSYEQYF. CDR3 in DNA: TGTGCCAGTCGTGACAGGGGATCCTACGAGCAGTACTTC. Supplemented by reference TRBV2 and TRBJ2-7, the full variable domain reads EPEVTQTPSHQVTQMGQEVILRCVPISNHLYFYWYRQILGQKVEFLVSFYNNEISEKSEIFDDQFSVERPDGSNFTLKIRSTKLEDSAMYFCASRDRGSYEQYFGPGTRLTVT.

J is TRBJ2-7 and V is TRBV28; 8 nucleotides match TRBD1. V dropped 5 bases and J dropped 4; count of bases not matched to a gene: 10. Germline V gene sequence: CDR1 MDHEN, CDR2 SYDVKM. The CDR3 is made up of 15 amino acids. CDR3: CASSPPGQGSYEQYF. CDR3 DNA: TGTGCCAGCAGTCCCCCTGGACAGGGATCGTACGAGCAGTACTTC.

The chain couples TRBV11-2 to TRBJ2-5; no clear D. Looked up from germline, CDR1 is SGHAT and CDR2 is FQNNGV. The V end lost 5 bases, the J end lost 4 bases, and 17 bases lay between the germline ends. The CDR3 has 15 residues. CDR3 protein: CASSAPSGIRETQYF. The CDR3 DNA reads as TGTGCCAGCAGCGCCCCCTCGGGTATCCGAGAGACCCAGTACTTC.

The V gene is TRBV5-4, the J gene TRBJ2-3; TRBD2 is a possible D gene (7 bases). Trimming pared 6 bases from V and 4 bases from J, leaving 15 bases between. This CDR3 has 14 residues. From germline, CDR1 is SGHNT and CDR2 YYREEE (reference sequence). The CDR3 DNA sequence: TGTGCCAGCAACAACAGGGAGGGTTCAGATACGCAGTATTTT. The encoded protein is CASNNREGSDTQYF. Combining the CDR3 with reference TRBV5-4 and TRBJ2-3 gives the whole variable domain ETGVTQSPTHLIKTRGQQVTLRCSSQSGHNTVSWYQQALGQGPQFIFQYYREEENGRGNFPPRFSGLQFPNYSSELNVNALELDDSALYLCASNNREGSDTQYFGPGTRLTVL.

The CDR3 DNA is TGCAGCGTTGAAGCATGGACAGGGAGCTCTGGAAACACCATATATTTT. Translating it yields CSVEAWTGSSGNTIYF. The rearrangement joins TRBV29-1 to TRBJ1-3, with 8 nucleotides matching TRBD1. CDR3 length: 16 amino acids. V shed 1 base and J 0 bases; nucleotides not matched to a gene: 5. In germline, CDR1 is SQVTM, CDR2 ANQGSEA.

The CDR3 DNA reads TGTGCCAGCAGCCAAGATCGAGGAATCGAAAAACTGTTTTTT. The encoded protein is CASSQDRGIEKLFF. The chain employs TRBV3-1 (or the pseudogene TRBV3-2) and TRBJ1-4; D is undetermined. Between the trimmed V and J ends, which lost 0 bases and 8 bases, there was a span of 10 bases. Germline lookup yields CDR1 LGHDT and CDR2 YNNKEL (reference sequence). The CDR3 has 14 residues.

This chain links TRBV7-3 with TRBJ2-7; D remains ambiguous. Between the trimmed V and J ends, which lost 0 bases and 1 base, there was a span of 4 bases. Germline V lookup: CDR1 SGHTA, CDR2 FQGTGA. The CDR3 has 13 residues. CDR3 sequence reads: CASSLTPSYEQYF. The CDR3 DNA reads TGTGCCAGCAGCTTAACTCCTTCCTACGAGCAGTACTTC.